This T cell receptor beta chain derives from a study of regulatory T cells in long-lasting Graves disease. V lost 3 bases to trimming and J lost 3 bases, with 12 bases between them. Per the germline V gene, CDR1 is LNHDA and CDR2 is SQIVND (reference sequence). The CDR3 consists of 14 residues. Arm-PCR of CDR3 regions and iRepertoire HTBI primers were used to build TCR beta libraries. TCRdb independently ran MiXCR on the multiplex PCR reads; one entry per CDR3 protein. The data show roughly 500,000 distinct CDR3 sequences, 20% to 25% seen once. The time point: persistent/refractory GD, antithyroid drugs over 5 years with positive TRAb. PBMCs were the source of the RNA used for TCR sequencing.

V gene TRBV19 combines with J gene TRBJ2-7, with D perhaps given as TRBD1 or TRBD2 (6 bases each). The source material was peripheral blood mononuclear cells (PBMCs), sampled when the disease was refractory, from a patient treated with antithyroid drugs. This clonotype was sampled from a female donor with Graves disease. This chain's CDR3 is CASSIDRGDYEQYF. For the CDR3, the DNA is TGTGCCAGTAGTATTGATAGGGGGGACTACGAGCAGTACTTC.